The T cell receptor beta chain described here comes from a study of blood T cell repertoires in COVID-19. Study-level background: Sources were T cells, B-cell-depleted T cells, or PBMCs; the material itself was cDNA or gDNA.

Germline-derived CDR1 and CDR2 are WSHSY and SAAADI. With 3 bases removed from V and 7 bases from J, the gap between germline ends came to 12 bases. The CDR3 sequence is 14 residues long. TCRdb keeps only in-frame clones here, not all; method: immunoSEQ multiplex PCR. The sample lists about 230,000 clones, about nine tenths occurring once. The sequence was obtained from a man aged 50 or older with COVID-19, enrolled during active disease. Material for sequencing was peripheral blood. The rearrangement joins TRBV10-2 to TRBJ1-4, with D perhaps TRBD1 (5 bases). CDR3 loop: CASSEYRSGEKLFF. CDR3 coding DNA: TGCGCCAGCAGTGAATACAGGTCAGGTGAAAAACTGTTTTTT.